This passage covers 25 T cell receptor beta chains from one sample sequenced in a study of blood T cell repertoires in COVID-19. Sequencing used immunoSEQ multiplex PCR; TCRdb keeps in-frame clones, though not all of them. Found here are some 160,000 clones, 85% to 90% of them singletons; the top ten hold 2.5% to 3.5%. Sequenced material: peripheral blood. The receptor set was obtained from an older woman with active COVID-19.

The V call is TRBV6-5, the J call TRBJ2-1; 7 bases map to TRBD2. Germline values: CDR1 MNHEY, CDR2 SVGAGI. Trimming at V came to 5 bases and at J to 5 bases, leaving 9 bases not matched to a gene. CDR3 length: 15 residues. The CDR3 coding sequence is TGTGCCAGCAGTATCGGGGGGAGGGGCCACAATGAGCAGTTCTTC. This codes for CASSIGGRGHNEQFF.

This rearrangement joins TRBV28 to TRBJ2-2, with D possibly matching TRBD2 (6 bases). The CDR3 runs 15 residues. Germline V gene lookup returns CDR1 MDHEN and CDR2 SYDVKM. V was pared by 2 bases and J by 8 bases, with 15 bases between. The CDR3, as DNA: TGTGCCAGCAGTTTAGTAGGTTCGGGGACTGGGGAGCTGTTTTTT. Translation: CASSLVGSGTGELFF.

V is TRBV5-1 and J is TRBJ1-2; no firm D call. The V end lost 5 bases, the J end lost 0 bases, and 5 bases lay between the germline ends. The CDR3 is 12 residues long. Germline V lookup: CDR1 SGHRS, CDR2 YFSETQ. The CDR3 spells CASRSANYGYTF. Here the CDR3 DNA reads TGCGCCAGCAGATCCGCTAACTATGGCTACACCTTC.

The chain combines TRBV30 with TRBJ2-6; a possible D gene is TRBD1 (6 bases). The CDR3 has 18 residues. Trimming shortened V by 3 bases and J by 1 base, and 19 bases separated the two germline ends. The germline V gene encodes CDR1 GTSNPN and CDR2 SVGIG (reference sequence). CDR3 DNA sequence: TGTGCCTGGAGCTTGACAGGCATCTTGGGTTCTGGGGCCAACGTCCTGACTTTC. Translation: CAWSLTGILGSGANVLTF.

CDR3 residues: CASSSVGTSGRGEQFF. CDR3 DNA: TGTGCCAGCAGCTCCGTTGGGACTAGCGGGAGGGGCGAGCAGTTCTTC. This chain connects TRBV11-3 to TRBJ2-1, with TRBD2 identical over 16 bases. Germline CDR1 SGHNT, CDR2 YENEEA. CDR3 length: 16 amino acids. V gave up 4 bases and J gave up 10 bases; unmatched junction bases: 7.

CDR3 sequence (DNA): TGTGCCAGCAGTCCCTTAGCGGGAGGCCCCTACAATGAGCAGTTCTTC. Its translation: CASSPLAGGPYNEQFF. The chain employs TRBV28 and TRBJ2-1; TRBD2 aligns across 10 bases. This CDR3 spans 16 amino acids. The junction had 6 bases not matched to a gene; V was cut back by 5 bases and J by 2 bases. CDR1 is MDHEN and CDR2 is SYDVKM in the germline V gene.

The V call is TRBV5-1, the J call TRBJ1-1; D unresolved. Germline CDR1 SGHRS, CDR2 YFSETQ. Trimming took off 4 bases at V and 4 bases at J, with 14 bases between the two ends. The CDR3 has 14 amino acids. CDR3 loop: CASSPQVSGTEAFF. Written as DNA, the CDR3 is TGCGCCAGCAGCCCGCAGGTATCCGGCACTGAAGCTTTCTTT. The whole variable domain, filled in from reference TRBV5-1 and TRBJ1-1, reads KAGVTQTPRYLIKTRGQQVTLSCSPISGHRSVSWYQQTPGQGLQFLFEYFSETQRNKGNFPGRFSGRQFSNSRSEMNVSTLELGDSALYLCASSPQVSGTEAFFGQGTRLTVV.

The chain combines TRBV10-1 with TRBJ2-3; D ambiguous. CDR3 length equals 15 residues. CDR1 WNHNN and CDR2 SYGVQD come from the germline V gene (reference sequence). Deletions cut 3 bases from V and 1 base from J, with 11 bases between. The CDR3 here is CASSDRSMGTDTQYF. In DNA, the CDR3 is TGCGCCAGCAGTGACCGGAGCATGGGCACAGATACGCAGTATTTT.

CDR3 amino acids: CASSSRGRGGQETQYF. For the CDR3, the DNA is TGTGCCAGCAGTTCCCGCGGGAGGGGTGGACAAGAGACCCAGTACTTC. The chain combines TRBV6-6 with TRBJ2-5, with 9 bases identical to TRBD2. The J segment lost 2 bases and the V segment lost 4 bases, leaving 8 bases of the junction unmatched. Germline V gene data show CDR1 as MNHNY and CDR2 as SVGAGI (reference sequence). CDR3 size: 16 residues.

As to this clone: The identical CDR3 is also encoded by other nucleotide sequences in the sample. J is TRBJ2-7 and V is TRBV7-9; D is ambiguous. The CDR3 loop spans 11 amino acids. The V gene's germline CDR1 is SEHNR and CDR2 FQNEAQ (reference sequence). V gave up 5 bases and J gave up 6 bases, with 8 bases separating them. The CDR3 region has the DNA TGTGCCAGCAGCCCCCTCGGCGAGCAGTACTTC. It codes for CASSPLGEQYF.

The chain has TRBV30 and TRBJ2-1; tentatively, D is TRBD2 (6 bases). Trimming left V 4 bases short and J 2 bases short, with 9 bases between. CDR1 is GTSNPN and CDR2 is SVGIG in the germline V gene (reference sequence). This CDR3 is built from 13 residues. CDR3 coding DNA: TGTGCCTGGACCCGGGGGACCTACAATGAGCAGTTCTTC. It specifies CAWTRGTYNEQFF.

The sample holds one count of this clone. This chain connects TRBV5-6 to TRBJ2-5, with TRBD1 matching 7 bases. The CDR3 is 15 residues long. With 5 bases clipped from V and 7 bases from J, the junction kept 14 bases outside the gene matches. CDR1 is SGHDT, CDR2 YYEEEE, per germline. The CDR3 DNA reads TGTGCCAGCAGGACAGGGACAGCAGCTTTAGGGACCCAGTACTTC. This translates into CASRTGTAALGTQYF.

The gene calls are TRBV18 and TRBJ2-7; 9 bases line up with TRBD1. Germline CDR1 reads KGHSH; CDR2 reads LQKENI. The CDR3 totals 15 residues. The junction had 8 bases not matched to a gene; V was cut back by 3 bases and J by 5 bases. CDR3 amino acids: CASSPGTGRWDEQYF. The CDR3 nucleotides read TGTGCCAGCTCACCCGGGACAGGGAGGTGGGACGAGCAGTACTTC.

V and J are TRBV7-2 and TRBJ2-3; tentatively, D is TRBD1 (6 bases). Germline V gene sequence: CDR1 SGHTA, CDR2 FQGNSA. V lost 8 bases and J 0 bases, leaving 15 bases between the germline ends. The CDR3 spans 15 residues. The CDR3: CASQKGVGSTDTQYF. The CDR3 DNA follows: TGTGCCAGCCAAAAGGGGGTCGGAAGCACAGATACGCAGTATTTT.

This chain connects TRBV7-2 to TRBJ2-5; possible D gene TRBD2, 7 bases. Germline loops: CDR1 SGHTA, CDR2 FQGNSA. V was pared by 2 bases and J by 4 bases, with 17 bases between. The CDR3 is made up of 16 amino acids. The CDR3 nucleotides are TGTGCCAGCAGCTTAAATAGGGGGGGGCGCTCAGAGACCCAGTACTTC. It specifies CASSLNRGGRSETQYF.

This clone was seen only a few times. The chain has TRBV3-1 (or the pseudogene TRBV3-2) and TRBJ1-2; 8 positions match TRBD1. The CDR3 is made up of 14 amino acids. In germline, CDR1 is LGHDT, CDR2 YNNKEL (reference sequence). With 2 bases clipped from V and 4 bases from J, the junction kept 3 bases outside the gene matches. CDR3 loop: CASSQRQGIYGYTF. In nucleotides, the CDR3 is TGTGCCAGCAGCCAAAGACAGGGGATCTATGGCTACACCTTC.

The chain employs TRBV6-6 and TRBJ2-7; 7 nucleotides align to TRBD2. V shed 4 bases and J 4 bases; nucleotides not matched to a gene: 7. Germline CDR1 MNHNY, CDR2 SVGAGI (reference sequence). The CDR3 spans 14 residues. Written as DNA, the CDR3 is TGTGCCAGCAGTTGGGGACTATCAAGGTACGAGCAGTACTTC. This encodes CASSWGLSRYEQYF.

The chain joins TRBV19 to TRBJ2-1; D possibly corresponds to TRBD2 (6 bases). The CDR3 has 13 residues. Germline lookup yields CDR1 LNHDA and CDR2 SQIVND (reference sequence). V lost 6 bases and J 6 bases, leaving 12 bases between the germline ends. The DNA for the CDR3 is TGTGCCAGTAGAGGAGGGCGGGGCAATGAGCAGTTCTTC. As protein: CASRGGRGNEQFF.

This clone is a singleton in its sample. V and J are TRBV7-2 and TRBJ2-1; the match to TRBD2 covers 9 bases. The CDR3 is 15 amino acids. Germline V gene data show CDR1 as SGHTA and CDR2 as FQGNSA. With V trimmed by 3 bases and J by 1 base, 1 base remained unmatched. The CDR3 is CASSFSGGSYNEQFF. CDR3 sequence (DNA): TGTGCCAGCAGCTTTAGCGGGGGTTCCTACAATGAGCAGTTCTTC. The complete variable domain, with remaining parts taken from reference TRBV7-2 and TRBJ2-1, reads GAGVSQSPSNKVTEKGKDVELRCDPISGHTALYWYRQSLGQGLEFLIYFQGNSAPDKSGLPSDRFSAERTGGSVSTLTIQRTQQEDSAVYLCASSFSGGSYNEQFFGPGTRLTVL.

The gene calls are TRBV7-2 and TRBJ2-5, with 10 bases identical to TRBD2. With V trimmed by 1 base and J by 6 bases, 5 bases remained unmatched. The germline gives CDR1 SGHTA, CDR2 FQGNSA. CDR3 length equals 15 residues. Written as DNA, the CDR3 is TGTGCCAGCAGCTTAGGAGCGGGAGGGCCCCAGACCCAGTACTTC. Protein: CASSLGAGGPQTQYF.

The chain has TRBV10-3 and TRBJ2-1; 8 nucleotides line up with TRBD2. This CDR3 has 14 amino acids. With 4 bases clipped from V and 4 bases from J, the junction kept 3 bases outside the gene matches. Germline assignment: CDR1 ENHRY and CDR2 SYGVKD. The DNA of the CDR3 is TGTGCCATCAGTGGCCGGGGGGGGTACAATGAGCAGTTCTTC. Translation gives CAISGRGGYNEQFF.

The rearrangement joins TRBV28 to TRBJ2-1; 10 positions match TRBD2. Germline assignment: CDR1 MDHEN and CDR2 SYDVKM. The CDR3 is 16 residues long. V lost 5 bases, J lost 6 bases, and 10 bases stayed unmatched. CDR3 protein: CASSLLAGATANEQFF. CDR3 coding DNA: TGTGCCAGCAGTCTTCTAGCGGGGGCCACCGCCAATGAGCAGTTCTTC.

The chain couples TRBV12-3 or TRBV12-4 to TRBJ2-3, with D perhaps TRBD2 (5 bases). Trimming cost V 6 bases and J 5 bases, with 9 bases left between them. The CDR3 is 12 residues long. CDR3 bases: TGTGCCAGCAGCCGCCGGGGAGATACGCAGTATTTT. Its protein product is CASSRRGDTQYF.

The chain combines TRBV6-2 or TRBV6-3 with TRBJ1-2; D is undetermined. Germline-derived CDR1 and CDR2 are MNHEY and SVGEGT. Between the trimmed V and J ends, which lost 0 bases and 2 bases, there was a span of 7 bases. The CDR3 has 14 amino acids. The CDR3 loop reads CASSYSPGNYGYTF. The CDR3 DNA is TGTGCCAGCAGTTACTCTCCGGGGAACTATGGCTACACCTTC.

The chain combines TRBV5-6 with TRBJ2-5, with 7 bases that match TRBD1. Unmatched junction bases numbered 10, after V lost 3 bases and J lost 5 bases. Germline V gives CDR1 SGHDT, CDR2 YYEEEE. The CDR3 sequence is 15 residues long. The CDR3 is CASSWGVQGFETQYF. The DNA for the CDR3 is TGTGCCAGCAGCTGGGGTGTACAGGGGTTCGAGACCCAGTACTTC.